This TCR beta chain is drawn from a study of T cell changes during pregnancy in multiple sclerosis. Looked up from germline, CDR1 is GTSNPN and CDR2 is SVGIG (reference sequence). Trimming pared 0 bases from V and 10 bases from J, leaving 18 bases between. The CDR3 loop spans 14 amino acids. Generated by immunoSEQ multiplex PCR, the TCRdb table keeps only in-frame clones and is missing some. The sample yields 30,000 to 40,000 clones, 75% to 95% seen once. The TCR comes from a female donor in good health, enrolled as a control in a pregnancy study. The gene calls are TRBV30 and TRBJ1-1; D is possibly TRBD1 (6 bases). The specimen was CD4+ T cells from peripheral blood mononuclear cells, collected in the third trimester of pregnancy. CDR3 coding DNA: TGTGCCTGGAGTGTACCAATCGGCGCAGGGGCAGCTTTCTTT. This gives the protein CAWSVPIGAGAAFF.